This T cell receptor (beta chain) was recovered during a study of cytomegalovirus exposure and HLA in healthy donors. Comments on this clone: No antigen is known for it.

After removal of 6 bases from V and 2 bases from J, the junction contained 4 bases not matched to a gene. Per germline, CDR1 MNHEY and CDR2 SVGAGI. CDR3 size: 14 residues. Healthy individuals who donated bone marrow served as the donors. PCR primers comprised 60 Vbeta and 13 Jbeta primers. Here immunoSEQ multiplex PCR was the method, and the copy in TCRdb shows in-frame clones only, minus some. Here the sample spans 110,000 to 150,000 clones, around 72% being singletons. Study observations and caveats: An analysis was carried out at a later point. It showed that HLA-associated TCR beta chains were more clonally expanded than equally common non-associated chains. According to a later analysis, most TCR beta chains associated with CMV appeared HLA-restricted. Later analysis reportedly placed an Asian-associated ancestry cluster below the roughly 700-donor mean in N-insertions.

Sequencing was carried out using PBMCs. The chain links TRBV6-5 to TRBJ2-7; 10 nucleotides align to TRBD1. The TCR sequence derives from a man aged 18-30 years in good health and CMV-seropositive. Here the CDR3 reads CASSPGQGAYEQYF. In DNA, the CDR3 is TGTGCCAGCAGCCCTGGACAGGGGGCCTACGAGCAGTACTTC.